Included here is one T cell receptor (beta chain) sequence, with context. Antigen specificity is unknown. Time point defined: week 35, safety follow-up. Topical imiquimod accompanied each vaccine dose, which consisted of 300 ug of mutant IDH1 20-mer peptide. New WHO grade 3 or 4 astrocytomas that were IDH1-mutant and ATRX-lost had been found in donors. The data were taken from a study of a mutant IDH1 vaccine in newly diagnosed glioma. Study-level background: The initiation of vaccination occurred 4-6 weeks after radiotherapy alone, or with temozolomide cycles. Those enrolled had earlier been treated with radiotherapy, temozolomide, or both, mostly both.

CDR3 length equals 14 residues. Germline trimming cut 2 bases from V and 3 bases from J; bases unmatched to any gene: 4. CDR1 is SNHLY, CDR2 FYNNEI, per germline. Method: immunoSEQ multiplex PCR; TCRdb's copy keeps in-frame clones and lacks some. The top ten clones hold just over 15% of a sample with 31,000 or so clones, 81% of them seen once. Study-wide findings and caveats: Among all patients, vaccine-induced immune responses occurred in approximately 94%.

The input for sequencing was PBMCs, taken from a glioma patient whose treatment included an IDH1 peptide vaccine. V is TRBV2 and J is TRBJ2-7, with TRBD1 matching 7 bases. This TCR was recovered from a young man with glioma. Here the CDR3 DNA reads TGTGCCAGCAGTGAACGGGGACAGATCTACGAGCAGTACTTC. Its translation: CASSERGQIYEQYF.